The 21 T cell receptor beta chains presented below share a single source sample, sequenced in a study of blood T cell repertoires in COVID-19. TCRdb's table, derived via immunoSEQ multiplex PCR, lists solely in-frame clones and lacks some. The table has fewer than 350,000 clones, roughly 79% seen once. Material: peripheral blood. The source of these receptors is a woman in her sixties with active or convalescent COVID-19.

V and J are TRBV7-2 and TRBJ2-7, with TRBD1 as a possible D gene (5 bases). This CDR3 spans 13 amino acids. V lost 7 bases and J 3 bases, leaving 13 bases between the germline ends. The V gene's germline CDR1 is SGHTA and CDR2 FQGNSA. The CDR3 spells CASTSQRGYEQYF. For the CDR3, the DNA is TGTGCCAGCACCAGTCAAAGGGGCTACGAGCAGTACTTC.

The V gene is TRBV7-9, the J gene TRBJ1-2; D ambiguous. Germline assignment: CDR1 SEHNR and CDR2 FQNEAQ (reference sequence). CDR3 length equals 15 residues. Trimming removed 4 bases at V and 4 bases at J, with 16 bases between. The CDR3 DNA follows: TGTGCCAGCAGCTATCTTGGGGTTCGGGGCTATGGCTACACCTTC. Protein sequence: CASSYLGVRGYGYTF.

This rearrangement joins TRBV3-1 (or the pseudogene TRBV3-2) to TRBJ2-3; the match to TRBD2 covers 10 bases. From germline, CDR1 is LGHDT and CDR2 YNNKEL (reference sequence). Trimming at V came to 4 bases and at J to 6 bases, leaving 7 bases not matched to a gene. The length of the CDR3 is 15 residues. CDR3 sequence: CASSRERGGPDTQYF. DNA of the CDR3: TGTGCCAGCAGCCGGGAGCGGGGGGGCCCGGATACGCAGTATTTT.

This sequence joins TRBV7-9 and TRBJ1-5, with 8 bases lining up with TRBD1. The V and J ends lost 5 bases and 5 bases, in that order; junction bases with no gene match: 11. The CDR3 has 16 amino acids. Germline V gene sequence: CDR1 SEHNR, CDR2 FQNEAQ (reference sequence). This chain's CDR3 is CASSPQDRGPYQPQHF. CDR3 bases: TGTGCCAGCAGCCCACAAGACAGGGGACCTTATCAGCCCCAGCATTTT. Full variable domain (rest looked up from reference TRBV7-9 and TRBJ1-5): DTGVSQNPRHKITKRGQNVTFRCDPISEHNRLYWYRQTLGQGPEFLTYFQNEAQLEKSRLLSDRFSAERPKGSFSTLEIQRTEQGDSAMYLCASSPQDRGPYQPQHFGDGTRLSIL.

The chain combines TRBV9 with TRBJ2-1, with D perhaps matching TRBD2 (6 bases). V dropped 4 bases and J dropped 2 bases, with 16 bases sitting between them. CDR3 length: 16 residues. CDR1 is SGDLS and CDR2 is YYNGEE in the germline V gene. The CDR3 spells CASSSRGSGAYNEQFF. CDR3 bases: TGTGCCAGCAGCTCCCGCGGGTCGGGGGCCTACAATGAGCAGTTCTTC. Drawing the rest from reference TRBV9 and TRBJ2-1, the complete variable domain is DSGVTQTPKHLITATGQRVTLRCSPRSGDLSVYWYQQSLDQGLQFLIQYYNGEERAKGNILERFSAQQFPDLHSELNLSSLELGDSALYFCASSSRGSGAYNEQFFGPGTRLTVL.

This chain uses TRBV7-6 with TRBJ2-3, with 7 bases lining up with TRBD2. This CDR3 is built from 16 residues. V lost 1 base and J lost 8; bases outside the gene matches: 12. CDR1 is SGHVS and CDR2 is FNYEAQ in the germline V gene. CDR3 DNA sequence: TGTGCCAGCAGCTTAGTAAAGCGGGGACGGCACGGTACGCAGTATTTT. Residues: CASSLVKRGRHGTQYF.

The DNA for the CDR3 is TGCGCCAGCAGTCAGGACAGGGACCCCTACGAGCAGTACTTC. Protein: CASSQDRDPYEQYF. The chain uses TRBV10-1 and TRBJ2-7; 8 bases match TRBD1. CDR3 length: 14 amino acids. V lost 5 bases and J lost 2; bases outside the gene matches: 5. The V gene's germline CDR1 is WNHNN and CDR2 SYGVQD (reference sequence).

The V and J genes are TRBV27 and TRBJ1-6, with unresolved D. CDR3 size: 18 residues. Per the germline V gene, CDR1 is MNHEY and CDR2 is SMNVEV (reference sequence). V was clipped by 0 bases and J by 7 bases, with 19 bases between them. The CDR3 loop is CASSLSGGRIGSNSPLHF. CDR3 sequence (DNA): TGTGCCAGCAGTTTATCAGGAGGGCGGATAGGGAGCAATTCACCCCTCCACTTT.

The chain is built from TRBV6-5 and TRBJ1-2; perhaps TRBD1 as D (6 bases). Trimming took off 4 bases at V and 4 bases at J, with 10 bases between the two ends. The CDR3 sequence is 13 residues long. Per germline, CDR1 MNHEY and CDR2 SVGAGI. CDR3 nucleotides: TGTGCCAGCAGTTCGGACAGTTCCTATGGCTACACCTTC. Its translation is CASSSDSSYGYTF.

The V call is TRBV7-3, the J call TRBJ2-5; no definite D call. The germline V gene encodes CDR1 SGHTA and CDR2 FQGTGA. The ends were cut back, 2 bases at V and 5 bases at J, with 15 bases in the middle. The CDR3 contains 15 residues. The CDR3 nucleotides are TGTGCCAGCAGCTTATCTGGTGTGGTCCGGGAGACCCAGTACTTC. It is translated as CASSLSGVVRETQYF.

The chain uses TRBV29-1 and TRBJ2-3; D is possibly TRBD2 (6 bases). The V end lost 4 bases, the J end lost 3 bases, and 11 bases lay between the germline ends. CDR3 length: 13 residues. CDR1 and CDR2 from the germline V gene are SQVTM and ANQGSEA. The CDR3 here is CSVVAGSTDTQYF. The CDR3 coding sequence is TGCAGCGTTGTTGCGGGGAGTACAGATACGCAGTATTTT.

The chain employs TRBV11-1 and TRBJ1-2; D might be TRBD1 (5 bases). This CDR3 has 14 amino acids. The V and J ends lost 7 bases and 2 bases respectively, with 14 bases between them. The germline V gene encodes CDR1 SGHAT and CDR2 FQDESV (reference sequence). The CDR3 bases are TGTGCCAGCACCCCCGGCAGGGCAAACTATGGCTACACCTTC. It codes for CASTPGRANYGYTF.

V usage is TRBV9 and J usage is TRBJ2-6; D call uncertain. Looked up from germline, CDR1 is SGDLS and CDR2 is YYNGEE. This CDR3 has 15 amino acids. Trimming removed 1 base at V and 0 bases at J, with 5 bases between. The CDR3 is CASSVLYSGANVLTF. CDR3 sequence (DNA): TGTGCCAGCAGCGTACTATACTCTGGGGCCAACGTCCTGACTTTC. Variable domain in full (rest from reference TRBV9 and TRBJ2-6): DSGVTQTPKHLITATGQRVTLRCSPRSGDLSVYWYQQSLDQGLQFLIQYYNGEERAKGNILERFSAQQFPDLHSELNLSSLELGDSALYFCASSVLYSGANVLTFGAGSRLTVL.

V is TRBV27 and J is TRBJ2-5, with TRBD1 matching 9 bases. CDR1 is MNHEY and CDR2 is SMNVEV in the germline V gene (reference sequence). With V trimmed by 8 bases and J by 4 bases, 11 bases remained unmatched. CDR3 size: 15 residues. The CDR3 DNA reads TGTGCCAGCGCTCGACAGGGGGGCCCTCGAGAGACCCAGTACTTC. Translation gives CASARQGGPRETQYF.

The chain combines TRBV4-1 with TRBJ2-5, with 11 bases identical to TRBD2. The length of the CDR3 is 16 residues. V lost 4 bases and J lost 7; bases outside the gene matches: 11. From germline, CDR1 is MGHRA and CDR2 YSYEKL. In DNA form, the CDR3 reads TGCGCCAGCAGCCTCGGACCCCTAGCGGGGGGCAGGACCCAGTACTTC. This codes for CASSLGPLAGGRTQYF.

CDR3 sequence reads: CASSFGGAFGDTQYF. CDR3 sequence (DNA): TGTGCCAGCAGTTTTGGGGGGGCCTTCGGAGATACGCAGTATTTT. The V gene is TRBV28, the J gene TRBJ2-3, with a tentative D call TRBD2 (7 bases). Trimming took off 3 bases at V and 5 bases at J, with 15 bases between the two ends. The CDR3 loop spans 15 amino acids. Germline CDR1 is MDHEN and CDR2 is SYDVKM.

V gene TRBV4-2 combines with J gene TRBJ2-2; D is ambiguous. CDR1 is LGHNA, CDR2 YNFKEQ, per germline. The ends were cut back, 0 bases at V and 0 bases at J, with 5 bases in the middle. The CDR3 has 15 residues. In DNA, the CDR3 is TGTGCCAGCAGCCAAGATGACACGAACACCGGGGAGCTGTTTTTT. This translates into CASSQDDTNTGELFF.

The rearrangement uses TRBV27 and TRBJ2-7, with D possibly matching TRBD1 (5 bases). Germline values: CDR1 MNHEY, CDR2 SMNVEV (reference sequence). V lost 2 bases, J lost 0 bases, and 11 bases lay in between. The CDR3 sequence is 15 residues long. The CDR3 DNA is TGTGCCAGCAGTTTAGATGCAGGGCACTCCTACGAGCAGTACTTC. It codes for CASSLDAGHSYEQYF.

The V call is TRBV18, the J call TRBJ1-1; no clear D. Germline V CDR1 and CDR2: KGHSH, LQKENI. V was pared by 0 bases and J by 3 bases, with 14 bases between. The CDR3 has 16 amino acids. In nucleotides, the CDR3 is TGTGCCAGCTCACCACCGACCCCGGGTTGGGACACTGAAGCTTTCTTT. Residues: CASSPPTPGWDTEAFF.

The chain employs TRBV4-1 and TRBJ1-1; the D gene is possibly TRBD1 (5 bases). Germline lookup yields CDR1 MGHRA and CDR2 YSYEKL. V lost 1 base and J 0 bases, leaving 9 bases between the germline ends. This CDR3 has 15 residues. The DNA for the CDR3 is TGCGCCAGCAGCCAAGTAGGGGCCATGAACACTGAAGCTTTCTTT. Residues: CASSQVGAMNTEAFF.

The gene calls are TRBV5-6 and TRBJ2-5; the match to TRBD2 covers 11 bases. V shed 0 bases and J 3 bases; nucleotides not matched to a gene: 4. In germline, CDR1 is SGHDT, CDR2 YYEEEE. The CDR3 sequence is 16 residues long. The CDR3 region is CASSLELAGGKETQYF. DNA for the CDR3: TGTGCCAGCAGCTTGGAGCTAGCGGGGGGAAAAGAGACCCAGTACTTC.